Following are 18 T cell receptor beta chains from one sample sequenced in a study of T cell changes during pregnancy in multiple sclerosis. Here immunoSEQ multiplex PCR was the method, and the copy in TCRdb shows in-frame clones only, minus some. The table has around 30,000 clones, around nine tenths seen once. This material consisted of CD8+ T cells from peripheral blood mononuclear cells, taken in the third trimester of pregnancy. The source of these receptors is a female donor with multiple sclerosis, enrolled in a pregnancy study.

This clone was recorded once. V and J are TRBV5-6 and TRBJ1-1; no definite D call. The CDR3 is made up of 13 amino acids. Trimming shortened V by 0 bases and J by 6 bases, and 9 bases separated the two germline ends. The germline V gene has CDR1 SGHDT and CDR2 YYEEEE. The CDR3 coding sequence is TGTGCCAGCAGCTTGGACTATATCCCTGAAGCTTTCTTT. Translated, it gives CASSLDYIPEAFF.

The chain joins TRBV19 to TRBJ2-3, with D perhaps TRBD2 (5 bases). This CDR3 has 13 amino acids. V lost 5 bases and J lost 4, with 10 bases in between. Germline values: CDR1 LNHDA, CDR2 SQIVND (reference sequence). CDR3 nucleotide sequence: TGTGCCAGTAGTCTCCTCGGGGCAGATACGCAGTATTTT. This gives the protein CASSLLGADTQYF.

This CDR3 is CASSLWGQGQKLFF. CDR3 bases: TGTGCCAGCAGCTTATGGGGACAGGGACAAAAACTGTTTTTT. The rearrangement joins TRBV7-9 to TRBJ1-4; 9 nucleotides line up with TRBD1. Germline CDR1 reads SEHNR; CDR2 reads FQNEAQ (reference sequence). The CDR3 loop spans 14 amino acids. Losses at the gene ends were 2 bases for V and 9 bases for J; bases not matched to a gene: 4.

The chain combines TRBV19 with TRBJ2-7, with TRBD1 matching 7 bases. This CDR3 has 15 amino acids. Germline-derived CDR1 and CDR2 are LNHDA and SQIVND (reference sequence). V lost 5 bases to trimming and J lost 7 bases; unmatched junction nucleotides: 14. In DNA form, the CDR3 reads TGTGCCAGTAGTCCCAGGACAGGAGTTCGATCGGAGCAGTACTTC. As protein: CASSPRTGVRSEQYF.

The chain combines TRBV19 with TRBJ1-2; D is possibly TRBD1 (6 bases). The germline V gene has CDR1 LNHDA and CDR2 SQIVND (reference sequence). V lost 10 bases, J lost 6 bases, and 18 bases lay in between. The CDR3 length is 13 residues. In DNA, the CDR3 is TGTGCCACTATGGACAGCGCTTTCGATGGCTACACCTTC. Amino acid sequence: CATMDSAFDGYTF.

V usage is TRBV9 and J usage is TRBJ2-5, with TRBD1 identical over 9 bases. CDR1 is SGDLS and CDR2 is YYNGEE in the germline V gene. This CDR3 has 15 residues. Trimming cost V 2 bases and J 5 bases; bases outside gene matches: 7. CDR3 in amino acids: CASSVRTGAGETQYF. In DNA form, the CDR3 reads TGTGCCAGCAGCGTCCGGACAGGGGCGGGGGAGACCCAGTACTTC. Supplemented by reference TRBV9 and TRBJ2-5, the full variable domain reads DSGVTQTPKHLITATGQRVTLRCSPRSGDLSVYWYQQSLDQGLQFLIQYYNGEERAKGNILERFSAQQFPDLHSELNLSSLELGDSALYFCASSVRTGAGETQYFGPGTRLLVL.

The chain combines TRBV15 with TRBJ2-3; 9 bases line up with TRBD1. Germline assignment: CDR1 LNHNV and CDR2 YYDKDF (reference sequence). With 5 bases clipped from V and 4 bases from J, the junction kept 10 bases outside the gene matches. The CDR3 has 16 residues. CDR3 DNA: TGTGCCACCAGCGCCAATCCGGGACAGGGAGCAGATACGCAGTATTTT. This sequence encodes CATSANPGQGADTQYF. Based on the CDR3 plus reference TRBV15 and TRBJ2-3, the full variable domain is DAMVIQNPRYQVTQFGKPVTLSCSQTLNHNVMYWYQQKSSQAPKLLFHYYDKDFNNEADTPDNFQSRRPNTSFCFLDIRSPGLGDTAMYLCATSANPGQGADTQYFGPGTRLTVL.

The gene calls are TRBV28 and TRBJ1-1; maybe TRBD1 (5 bases). Trimming left V 5 bases short and J 4 bases short, with 14 bases between. The CDR3 is 14 amino acids. CDR1 is MDHEN, CDR2 SYDVKM, per germline. CDR3 loop: CASSRRWQGTEAFF. Here the CDR3 DNA reads TGTGCCAGCAGTCGCCGGTGGCAGGGCACTGAAGCTTTCTTT.

This rearrangement joins TRBV4-1 to TRBJ1-6; TRBD1 is a possible D gene (5 bases). The CDR3 loop spans 15 amino acids. The V end was cut by 0 bases, the J end by 10 bases, with 13 bases between. In germline, CDR1 is MGHRA, CDR2 YSYEKL. CDR3 residues: CASSQEAGEGSPLHF. The CDR3 DNA is TGCGCCAGCAGCCAAGAGGCGGGGGAAGGGTCACCCCTCCACTTT.

This chain joins TRBV7-9 and TRBJ2-1, with 7 bases identical to TRBD2. Germline V gives CDR1 SEHNR, CDR2 FQNEAQ (reference sequence). Unmatched junction bases numbered 6, after V lost 6 bases and J lost 7 bases. This CDR3 is 13 amino acids long. In DNA, the CDR3 is TGTGCCAGCAGGGCGGGACTAACGAATGAGCAGTTCTTC. Translating gives CASRAGLTNEQFF.

V is TRBV29-1 and J is TRBJ2-3; D is perhaps TRBD2 (6 bases). The germline V gene encodes CDR1 SQVTM and CDR2 ANQGSEA. With 4 bases removed from V and 11 bases from J, the gap between germline ends came to 22 bases. The length of the CDR3 is 14 residues. The CDR3 region is CSVGRGERVTGQYF. CDR3 nucleotide sequence: TGCAGCGTTGGGAGGGGCGAGAGAGTAACAGGGCAGTATTTT.

This rearrangement joins TRBV19 to TRBJ2-1; 11 bases match TRBD2. Germline-derived CDR1 and CDR2 are LNHDA and SQIVND (reference sequence). The CDR3 sequence is 18 residues long. The J segment lost 6 bases and the V segment lost 3 bases, leaving 13 bases of the junction unmatched. This chain's CDR3 is CASSMFGQGLAATNEQFF. DNA for the CDR3: TGTGCCAGTAGTATGTTCGGACAGGGACTAGCGGCGACCAATGAGCAGTTCTTC.

The rearrangement uses TRBV7-2 and TRBJ2-7; 12 nucleotides match TRBD2. The germline CDR1 and CDR2 sequences are SGHTA and FQGNSA. Trimming removed 4 bases from V and 4 bases from J; junction bases left unmatched: 5. The CDR3 sequence is 15 residues long. The CDR3 nucleotides read TGTGCCAGCAGCTACGGACTAGCGGGGACTTACGAGCAGTACTTC. This translates into CASSYGLAGTYEQYF.

This chain uses TRBV14 with TRBJ2-7, with D perhaps TRBD1 (5 bases). The V end lost 0 bases, the J end lost 3 bases, and 9 bases lay between the germline ends. The CDR3 is 14 amino acids. Germline-derived CDR1 and CDR2 are SGHDN and FVKESK. Here the CDR3 DNA reads TGTGCCAGCAGCCAAGACCAGGGAAACTACGAGCAGTACTTC. Residues: CASSQDQGNYEQYF.

The J gene is TRBJ2-7, the V gene TRBV5-6, with TRBD2 identical over 7 bases. The germline CDR1 and CDR2 sequences are SGHDT and YYEEEE. V dropped 6 bases and J dropped 2; count of bases not matched to a gene: 11. The CDR3 has 15 amino acids. CDR3: CASNEERGLTYEQYF. The CDR3 DNA is TGTGCCAGCAACGAGGAGCGGGGCCTAACCTACGAGCAGTACTTC.

This CDR3 is CASSQDITLLTSTDTQYF. The CDR3 DNA sequence: TGCGCCAGCAGCCAAGATATCACCCTGCTTACTAGCACAGATACGCAGTATTTT. This chain uses TRBV4-1 with TRBJ2-3; D is ambiguous. V was clipped by 0 bases and J by 0 bases, with 16 bases between them. The CDR3 contains 18 residues. The germline V gene has CDR1 MGHRA and CDR2 YSYEKL.

The chain carries TRBV7-2 and TRBJ1-3; TRBD1 is a possible D gene (6 bases). Germline V lookup: CDR1 SGHTA, CDR2 FQGNSA. V was pared by 1 base and J by 1 base, with 17 bases between. CDR3 size: 18 residues. Here the CDR3 reads CASSLDRDQIESGNTIYF. Here the CDR3 DNA reads TGTGCCAGCAGCTTAGACAGGGACCAGATCGAGTCTGGAAACACCATATATTTT.

The chain carries TRBV7-6 and TRBJ2-7; D call uncertain. This CDR3 is built from 16 residues. Germline V gene sequence: CDR1 SGHVS, CDR2 FNYEAQ. The V and J ends lost 1 base and 0 bases respectively, with 13 bases between them. In nucleotides, the CDR3 is TGTGCCAGCAGCTTAGACCAGGCAAGTAGCTCCTACGAGCAGTACTTC. This translates into CASSLDQASSSYEQYF. Complete variable domain (other parts from reference TRBV7-6 and TRBJ2-7): GAGVSQSPRYKVTKRGQDVALRCDPISGHVSLYWYRQALGQGPEFLTYFNYEAQQDKSGLPNDRFSAERPEGSISTLTIQRTEQRDSAMYRCASSLDQASSSYEQYFGPGTRLTVT.